These T cell receptor beta chains were read from a single sample in a study of cytomegalovirus exposure and HLA in healthy donors. Clones were read by immunoSEQ multiplex PCR, and TCRdb kept only the in-frame ones, dropping some. Here the sample spans about 150,000 clones, roughly 64% being singletons. Sequencing was done on a sample of PBMCs. The source is a woman under 40 in good health and CMV-seropositive. Each CDR3 is given with its conserved first and last residue. The order of the fields is D gene, CDR3 length, clone size, V gene, J gene, CDR3 DNA, CDR3 protein. A D gene is named only where the DNA matches it firmly. Not every row has a clone size; where given, it reads once, few, many or a size class.

d_gene: TRBD1; len: 15; abundance: few; v_gene: TRBV30; j_gene: TRBJ1-2; CDR3nt: TGTGCCTGGAGTCCCAGGGGGATAACCTTACATGGCGTAACCTTC; CDR3aa: CAWSPRGITLHGVTF
d_gene: .; len: 15; abundance: many; v_gene: TRBV15; j_gene: TRBJ2-1; CDR3nt: TGTGCCACCAGCAGAACGGCGGGCTCCTACAATGAGCAGTTCTTC; CDR3aa: CATSRTAGSYNEQFF
d_gene: .; len: 16; abundance: .; v_gene: TRBV5-6; j_gene: TRBJ1-6; CDR3nt: TGTGCCAGCAGATTTGGAGGCAATCTTTGGAATTCACCCCTCCACTTT; CDR3aa: CASRFGGNLWNSPLHF
d_gene: TRBD2; len: 16; abundance: once; v_gene: TRBV7-9; j_gene: TRBJ2-3; CDR3nt: TGTGCCAGCAGCTCGGGACTAGCGGCCACCACAGATACGCAGTATTTT; CDR3aa: CASSSGLAATTDTQYF
d_gene: .; len: 13; abundance: .; v_gene: TRBV6-1; j_gene: TRBJ1-4; CDR3nt: TGTGCCAGCAGCCCTAATCTTAATGAAAAACTGTTTTTT; CDR3aa: CASSPNLNEKLFF
d_gene: .; len: 12; abundance: once; v_gene: TRBV5-1; j_gene: TRBJ1-1; CDR3nt: TGCGCCAGCAGCTCCCAGGGACTTGAAGCTTTCTTT; CDR3aa: CASSSQGLEAFF
d_gene: .; len: 18; abundance: .; v_gene: TRBV10-1; j_gene: TRBJ2-3; CDR3nt: TGCGCCAGCAGTTCGTCCTTGGTACAGGGATTGGTCACAGATACGCAGTATTTT; CDR3aa: CASSSSLVQGLVTDTQYF
d_gene: TRBD1; len: 15; abundance: .; v_gene: TRBV7-6; j_gene: TRBJ1-6; CDR3nt: TGTGCCAGCAGCTTAGCAGGGACAGATAATTCACCCCTCCACTTT; CDR3aa: CASSLAGTDNSPLHF
d_gene: TRBD2; len: 16; abundance: .; v_gene: TRBV13; j_gene: TRBJ2-1; CDR3nt: TGTGCCAGCAGCTTCCCCGGGACTAGCGGGAGAAATGAGCAGTTCTTC; CDR3aa: CASSFPGTSGRNEQFF
d_gene: .; len: 16; abundance: .; v_gene: TRBV5-6; j_gene: TRBJ1-5; CDR3nt: TGTGCCAGCAGCTTGGGCGCGGGGGATAGCAATCAGCCCCAGCATTTT; CDR3aa: CASSLGAGDSNQPQHF